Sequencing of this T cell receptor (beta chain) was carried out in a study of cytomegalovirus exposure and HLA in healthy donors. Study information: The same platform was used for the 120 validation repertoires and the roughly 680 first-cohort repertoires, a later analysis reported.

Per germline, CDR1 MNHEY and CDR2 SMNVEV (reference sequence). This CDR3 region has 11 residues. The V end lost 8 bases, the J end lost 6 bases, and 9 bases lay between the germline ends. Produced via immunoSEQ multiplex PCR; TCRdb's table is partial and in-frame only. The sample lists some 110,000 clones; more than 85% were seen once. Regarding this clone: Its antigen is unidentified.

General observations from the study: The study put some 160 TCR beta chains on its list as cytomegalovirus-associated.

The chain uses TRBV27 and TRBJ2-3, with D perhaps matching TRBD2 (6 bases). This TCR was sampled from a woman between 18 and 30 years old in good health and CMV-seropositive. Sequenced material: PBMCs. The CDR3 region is CASRAGDTQYF. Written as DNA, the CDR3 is TGTGCCAGCCGCGCGGGGGATACGCAGTATTTT.